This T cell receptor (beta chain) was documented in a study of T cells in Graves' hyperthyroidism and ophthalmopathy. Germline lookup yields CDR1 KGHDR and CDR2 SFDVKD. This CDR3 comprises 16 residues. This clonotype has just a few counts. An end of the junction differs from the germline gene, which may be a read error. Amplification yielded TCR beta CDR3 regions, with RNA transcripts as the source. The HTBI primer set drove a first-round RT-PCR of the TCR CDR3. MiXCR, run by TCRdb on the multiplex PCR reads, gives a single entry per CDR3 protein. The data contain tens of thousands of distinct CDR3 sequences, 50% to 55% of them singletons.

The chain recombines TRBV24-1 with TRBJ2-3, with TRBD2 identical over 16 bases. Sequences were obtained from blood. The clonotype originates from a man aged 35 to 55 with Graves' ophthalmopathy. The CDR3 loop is CASSLGLAGGTDTQYF. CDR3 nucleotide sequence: TGTGCCAGCAGTTTGGGACTAGCGGGGGGGACAGATACGCAGTATTTT.